This T cell receptor beta chain was captured in a study of T cell responses to AZD1222 COVID-19 vaccine. Turning to the study itself: Pooling covered second doses at about 4 or about 12 weeks.

Germline CDR1 and CDR2: MDHEN and SYDVKM. The V gene lost 8 bases and the J gene lost 6 bases, with 16 bases spanning the gap. The CDR3 spans 13 residues. Sequencing was performed with immunoSEQ multiplex PCR; in TCRdb, only in-frame clones are kept and a portion is missing. The sample has over 100,000 clones, 70% to 90% seen once; the top ten hold around 5.1%. The material sequenced was peripheral blood, taken on day 0 of AZD1222 vaccination. The V call is TRBV28, the J call TRBJ1-2; no clear D. This clonotype originated in an adult in good health. CDR3 amino acids: CASCRSRKDGYTF. Written as DNA, the CDR3 is TGTGCCAGCTGCCGAAGCAGGAAAGATGGCTACACCTTC.